The present T cell receptor (beta chain) was sequenced within a study of PD-L1 blockade in urothelial cancer. Study background: Patients previously received 0 to 3 chemotherapy regimens.

The data were produced by immunoSEQ multiplex PCR, yet TCRdb's version contains in-frame clones alone and is incomplete. The sample carries around 100,000 clones, about 90% recorded once. The CDR3 is 16 residues long. V was clipped by 0 bases and J by 4 bases; unmatched bases: 6. From germline, CDR1 is SGHDT and CDR2 YYEEEE. The specimen was PBMCs, collected around atezolizumab (anti-PD-L1) treatment. V and J are TRBV5-6 and TRBJ2-2; 7 bases line up with TRBD2. This receptor was taken from a woman aged 80 or older with urothelial cancer. CDR3 residues: CASSLGTSGSTGELFF. CDR3 coding DNA: TGTGCCAGCAGCTTGGGGACTAGTGGGAGCACCGGGGAGCTGTTTTTT. Based on the CDR3 plus reference TRBV5-6 and TRBJ2-2, the full variable domain is DAGVTQSPTHLIKTRGQQVTLRCSPKSGHDTVSWYQQALGQGPQFIFQYYEEEERQRGNFPDRFSGHQFPNYSSELNVNALLLGDSALYLCASSLGTSGSTGELFFGEGSRLTVL.